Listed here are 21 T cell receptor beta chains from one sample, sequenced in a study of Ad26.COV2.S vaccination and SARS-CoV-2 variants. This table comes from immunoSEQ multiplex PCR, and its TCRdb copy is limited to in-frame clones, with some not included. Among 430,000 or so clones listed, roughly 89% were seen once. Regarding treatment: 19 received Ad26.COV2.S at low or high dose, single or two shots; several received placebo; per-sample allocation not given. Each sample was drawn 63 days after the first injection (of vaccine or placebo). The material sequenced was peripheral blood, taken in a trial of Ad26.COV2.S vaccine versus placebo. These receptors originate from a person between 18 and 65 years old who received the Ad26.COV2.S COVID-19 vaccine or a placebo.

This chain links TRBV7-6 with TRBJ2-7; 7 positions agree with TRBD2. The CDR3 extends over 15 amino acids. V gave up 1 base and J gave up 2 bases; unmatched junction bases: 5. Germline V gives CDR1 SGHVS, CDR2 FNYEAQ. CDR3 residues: CASSLDAGVPYEQYF. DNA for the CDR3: TGTGCCAGCAGCTTAGACGCGGGGGTCCCCTACGAGCAGTACTTC. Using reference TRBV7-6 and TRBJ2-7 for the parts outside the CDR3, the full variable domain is GAGVSQSPRYKVTKRGQDVALRCDPISGHVSLYWYRQALGQGPEFLTYFNYEAQQDKSGLPNDRFSAERPEGSISTLTIQRTEQRDSAMYRCASSLDAGVPYEQYFGPGTRLTVT.

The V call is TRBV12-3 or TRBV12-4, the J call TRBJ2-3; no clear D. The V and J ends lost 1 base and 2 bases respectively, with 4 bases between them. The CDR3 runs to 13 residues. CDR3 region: CASSLEPTDTQYF. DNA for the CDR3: TGTGCCAGCAGTTTAGAACCCACAGATACGCAGTATTTT.

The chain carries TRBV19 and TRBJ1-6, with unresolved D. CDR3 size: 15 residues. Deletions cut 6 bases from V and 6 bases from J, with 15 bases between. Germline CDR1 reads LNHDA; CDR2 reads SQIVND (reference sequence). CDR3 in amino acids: CASSWSAVGNSPLHF. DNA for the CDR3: TGTGCCAGTAGCTGGTCAGCAGTCGGTAATTCACCCCTCCACTTT.

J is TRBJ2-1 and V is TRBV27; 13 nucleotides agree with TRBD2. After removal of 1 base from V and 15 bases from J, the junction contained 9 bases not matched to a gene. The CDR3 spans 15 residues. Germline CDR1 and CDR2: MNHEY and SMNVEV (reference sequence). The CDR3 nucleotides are TGTGCCAGCAGTTTATTCACTAGCGGGGGGGCTTGGACGTTCTTC. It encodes CASSLFTSGGAWTFF.

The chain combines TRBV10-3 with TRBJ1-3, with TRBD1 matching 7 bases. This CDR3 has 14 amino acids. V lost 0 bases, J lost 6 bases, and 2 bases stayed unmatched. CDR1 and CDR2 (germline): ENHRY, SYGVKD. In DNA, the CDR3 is TGTGCCATCAGTGAGTCACAGGGGAAAAACACCATATATTTT. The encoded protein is CAISESQGKNTIYF.

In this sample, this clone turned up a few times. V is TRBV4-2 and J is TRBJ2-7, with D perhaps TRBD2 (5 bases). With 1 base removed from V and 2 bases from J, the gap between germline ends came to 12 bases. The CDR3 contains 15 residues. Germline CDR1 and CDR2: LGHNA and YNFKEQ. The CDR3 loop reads CASSQVSGLTYEQYF. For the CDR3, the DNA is TGTGCCAGCAGCCAAGTCAGCGGTCTAACCTACGAGCAGTACTTC.

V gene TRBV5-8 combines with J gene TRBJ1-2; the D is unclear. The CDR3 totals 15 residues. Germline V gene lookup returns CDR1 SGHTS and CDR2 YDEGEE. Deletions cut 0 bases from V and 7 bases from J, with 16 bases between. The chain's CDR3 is CASSLAPGIRSGYTF. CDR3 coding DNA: TGTGCCAGCAGCTTGGCCCCAGGAATTAGAAGTGGCTACACCTTC.

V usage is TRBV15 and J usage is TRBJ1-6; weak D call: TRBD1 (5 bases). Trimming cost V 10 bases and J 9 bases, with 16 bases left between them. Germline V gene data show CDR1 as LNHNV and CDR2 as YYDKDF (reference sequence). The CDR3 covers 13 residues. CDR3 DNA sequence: TGTGCCATAGGGGAAGGGGTGACTTCACCCCTCCACTTT. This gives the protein CAIGEGVTSPLHF. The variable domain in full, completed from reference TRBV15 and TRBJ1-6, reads DAMVIQNPRYQVTQFGKPVTLSCSQTLNHNVMYWYQQKSSQAPKLLFHYYDKDFNNEADTPDNFQSRRPNTSFCFLDIRSPGLGDTAMYLCAIGEGVTSPLHFGNGTRLTVT.

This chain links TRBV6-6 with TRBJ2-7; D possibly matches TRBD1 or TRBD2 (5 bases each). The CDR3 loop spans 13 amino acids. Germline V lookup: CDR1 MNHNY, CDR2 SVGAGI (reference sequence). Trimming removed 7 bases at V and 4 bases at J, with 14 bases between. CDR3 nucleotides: TGTGCCAGCAAGGGGAGAGAAGGATACGAGCAGTACGTC. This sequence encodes CASKGREGYEQYV.

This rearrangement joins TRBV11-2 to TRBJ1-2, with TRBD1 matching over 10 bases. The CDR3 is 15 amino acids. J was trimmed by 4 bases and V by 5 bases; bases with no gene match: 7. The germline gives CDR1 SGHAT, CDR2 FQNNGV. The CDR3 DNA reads TGTGCCAGCAGCCTGCTCCGGGACAGGGGCTATGGCTACACCTTC. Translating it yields CASSLLRDRGYGYTF.

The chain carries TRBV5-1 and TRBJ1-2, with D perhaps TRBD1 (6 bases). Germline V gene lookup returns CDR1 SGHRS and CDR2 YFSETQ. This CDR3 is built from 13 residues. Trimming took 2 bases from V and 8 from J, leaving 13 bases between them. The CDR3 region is CASSFSTGQGYTF. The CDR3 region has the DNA TGCGCCAGCAGCTTCTCGACAGGCCAAGGCTACACCTTC.

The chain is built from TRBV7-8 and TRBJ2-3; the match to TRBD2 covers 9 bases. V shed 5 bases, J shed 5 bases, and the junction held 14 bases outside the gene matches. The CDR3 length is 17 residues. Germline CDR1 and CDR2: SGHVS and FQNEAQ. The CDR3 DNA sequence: TGTGCCAGCAGCCCCGGGGGGTTAGCGGGGGTTAAAGATACGCAGTATTTT. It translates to CASSPGGLAGVKDTQYF.

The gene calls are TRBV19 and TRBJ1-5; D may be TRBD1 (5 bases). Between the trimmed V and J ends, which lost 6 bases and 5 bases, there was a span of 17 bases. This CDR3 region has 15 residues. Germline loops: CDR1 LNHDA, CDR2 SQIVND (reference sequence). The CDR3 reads CASSLQGIGYQPQHF. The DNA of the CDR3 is TGTGCCAGTAGCCTCCAGGGAATAGGGTATCAGCCCCAGCATTTT.

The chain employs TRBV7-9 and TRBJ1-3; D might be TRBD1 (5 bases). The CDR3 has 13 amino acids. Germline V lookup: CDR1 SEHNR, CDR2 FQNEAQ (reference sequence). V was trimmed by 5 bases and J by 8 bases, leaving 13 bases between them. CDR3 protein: CASSQVGGYTIYF. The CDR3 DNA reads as TGTGCCAGCAGCCAAGTCGGGGGTTACACCATATATTTT.

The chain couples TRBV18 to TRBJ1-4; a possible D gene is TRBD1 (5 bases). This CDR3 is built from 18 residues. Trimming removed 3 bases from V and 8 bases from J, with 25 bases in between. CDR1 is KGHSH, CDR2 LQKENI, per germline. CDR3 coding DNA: TGTGCCAGCTCACCTCAGAACGGACGGGACGCATTATACGAAAAACTGTTTTTT. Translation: CASSPQNGRDALYEKLFF.

The CDR3 sequence is CASSLDDRTRQYF. The CDR3 DNA is TGTGCCAGCAGCTTAGATGACAGGACTAGGCAGTACTTC. The V gene is TRBV11-2, the J gene TRBJ2-5; TRBD2 might be the D (7 bases). The V and J ends lost 0 bases and 11 bases respectively, with 13 bases between them. Looked up from germline, CDR1 is SGHAT and CDR2 is FQNNGV. The CDR3 has 13 amino acids.

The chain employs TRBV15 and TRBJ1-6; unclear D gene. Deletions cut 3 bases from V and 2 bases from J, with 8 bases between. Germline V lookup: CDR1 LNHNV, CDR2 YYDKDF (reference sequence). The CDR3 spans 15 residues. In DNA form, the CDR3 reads TGTGCCACCAGCAGTAGATTTGCCTATAATTCACCCCTCCACTTT. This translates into CATSSRFAYNSPLHF.

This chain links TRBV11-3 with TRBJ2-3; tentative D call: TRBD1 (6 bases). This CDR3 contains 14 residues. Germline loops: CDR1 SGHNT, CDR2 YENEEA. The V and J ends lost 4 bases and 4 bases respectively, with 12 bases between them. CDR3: CASSYGQPADTQYF. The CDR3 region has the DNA TGTGCCAGCAGCTACGGACAGCCAGCAGATACGCAGTATTTT.

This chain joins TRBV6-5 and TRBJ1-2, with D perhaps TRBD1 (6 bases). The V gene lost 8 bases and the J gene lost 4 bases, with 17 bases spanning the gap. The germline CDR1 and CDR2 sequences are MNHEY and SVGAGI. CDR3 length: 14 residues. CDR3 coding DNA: TGTGCCAGCCGCCTCCAGGGGAGCGGCTATGGCTACACCTTC. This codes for CASRLQGSGYGYTF.

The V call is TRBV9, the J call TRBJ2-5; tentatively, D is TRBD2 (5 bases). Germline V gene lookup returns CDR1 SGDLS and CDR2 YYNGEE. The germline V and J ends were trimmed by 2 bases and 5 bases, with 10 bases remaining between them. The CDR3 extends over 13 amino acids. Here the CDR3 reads CASSVSGMETQYF. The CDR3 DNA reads TGTGCCAGCAGCGTTTCCGGGATGGAGACCCAGTACTTC. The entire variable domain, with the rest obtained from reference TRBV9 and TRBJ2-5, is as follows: DSGVTQTPKHLITATGQRVTLRCSPRSGDLSVYWYQQSLDQGLQFLIQYYNGEERAKGNILERFSAQQFPDLHSELNLSSLELGDSALYFCASSVSGMETQYFGPGTRLLVL.

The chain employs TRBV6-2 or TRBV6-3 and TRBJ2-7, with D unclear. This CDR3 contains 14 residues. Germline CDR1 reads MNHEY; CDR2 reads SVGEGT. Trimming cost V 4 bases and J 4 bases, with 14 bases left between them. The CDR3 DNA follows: TGTGCCAGCAGTTCCGCAGTCCGATTGTACGAGCAGTACGTC. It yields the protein CASSSAVRLYEQYV.